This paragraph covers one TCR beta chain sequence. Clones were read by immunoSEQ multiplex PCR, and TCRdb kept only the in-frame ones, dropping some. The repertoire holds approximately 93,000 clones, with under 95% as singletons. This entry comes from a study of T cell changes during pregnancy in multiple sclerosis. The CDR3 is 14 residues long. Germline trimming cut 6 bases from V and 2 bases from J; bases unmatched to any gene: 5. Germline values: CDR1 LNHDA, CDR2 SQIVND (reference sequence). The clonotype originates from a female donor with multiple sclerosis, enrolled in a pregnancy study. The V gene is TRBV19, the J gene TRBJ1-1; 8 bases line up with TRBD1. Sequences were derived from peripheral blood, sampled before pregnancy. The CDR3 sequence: CASRRTGLNTEAFF. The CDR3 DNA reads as TGTGCCAGTAGGAGGACAGGGCTAAACACTGAAGCTTTCTTT. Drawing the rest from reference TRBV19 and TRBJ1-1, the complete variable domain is DGGITQSPKYLFRKEGQNVTLSCEQNLNHDAMYWYRQDPGQGLRLIYYSQIVNDFQKGDIAEGYSVSREKKESFPLTVTSAQKNPTAFYLCASRRTGLNTEAFFGQGTRLTVV.